The next 26 T cell receptor beta chains were all read from a single sample in a study of blood T cell repertoires in COVID-19. Assay: immunoSEQ multiplex PCR; the TCRdb copy retains only in-frame clones and omits some. The data contain more than 85,000 clones, less than 85% of them singletons. The source material was peripheral blood. All receptors come from a woman aged 55-70 years with acute or convalescent COVID-19.

This clone was observed a handful of times. This chain links TRBV9 with TRBJ1-6; 9 nucleotides agree with TRBD1. With V trimmed by 3 bases and J by 8 bases, 6 bases remained unmatched. The CDR3 spans 15 residues. Germline assignment: CDR1 SGDLS and CDR2 YYNGEE. The CDR3 nucleotides are TGTGCCAGCAGCGGAGGGGACAGGGTACATTCACCCCTCCACTTT. Amino acids: CASSGGDRVHSPLHF.

The V and J genes are TRBV27 and TRBJ2-2; TRBD2 agrees at 8 bases. From germline, CDR1 is MNHEY and CDR2 SMNVEV (reference sequence). The J segment lost 2 bases and the V segment lost 6 bases, leaving 8 bases of the junction unmatched. The CDR3 extends over 16 amino acids. Here the CDR3 DNA reads TGTGCCAGCAGCCGCTTAGCGGGGTTCAACACCGGGGAGCTGTTTTTT. It is translated as CASSRLAGFNTGELFF.

The chain combines TRBV19 with TRBJ1-5, with a possible D match to TRBD1 (6 bases). V was trimmed by 5 bases and J by 11 bases, leaving 13 bases between them. Germline V CDR1 and CDR2: LNHDA, SQIVND (reference sequence). The CDR3 is 12 residues long. CDR3 residues: CASSPRQASQHF. CDR3 sequence (DNA): TGTGCCAGTAGTCCTCGACAGGCTTCCCAGCATTTT.

This rearrangement joins TRBV14 to TRBJ1-6; TRBD1 agrees at 7 bases. CDR3 length: 15 amino acids. CDR1 is SGHDN and CDR2 is FVKESK in the germline V gene. Trimming removed 4 bases from V and 11 bases from J; junction bases left unmatched: 11. The CDR3, as DNA: TGTGCCAGCAGCCTGGAGTCGATCCAGGGGGCACCCCTCCACTTT. As protein: CASSLESIQGAPLHF.

This chain joins TRBV7-6 and TRBJ1-1; D unresolved. Germline CDR1 and CDR2: SGHVS and FNYEAQ. CDR3 length equals 14 residues. The V end was cut by 1 base, the J end by 1 base, with 7 bases between. The CDR3 coding sequence is TGTGCCAGCAGCTTAGGAGAGTCGAACACTGAAGCTTTCTTT. As protein: CASSLGESNTEAFF.

The genes are TRBV7-2 and TRBJ2-3, with no clear D. The germline V and J ends were trimmed by 1 base and 1 base, with 6 bases remaining between them. Looked up from germline, CDR1 is SGHTA and CDR2 is FQGNSA. There are 14 residues in the CDR3. CDR3 nucleotide sequence: TGTGCCAGCAGCTTAGTGGGCCGCACAGATACGCAGTATTTT. Residues: CASSLVGRTDTQYF.

The chain combines TRBV30 with TRBJ2-2; D might be TRBD1 (5 bases). The CDR3 runs to 15 residues. Trimming removed 1 base from V and 1 base from J, with 10 bases in between. Looked up from germline, CDR1 is GTSNPN and CDR2 is SVGIG (reference sequence). The CDR3 DNA reads TGTGCCTGGAGTGATATGGGGCGGAACACCGGGGAGCTGTTTTTT. Residues: CAWSDMGRNTGELFF.

V and J are TRBV10-3 and TRBJ1-5; TRBD1 matches 9 bases. V shed 3 bases and J 4 bases; nucleotides not matched to a gene: 4. The germline CDR1 and CDR2 sequences are ENHRY and SYGVKD. The CDR3 runs to 15 residues. This CDR3 reads CAISDGQGQNQPQHF. The CDR3 DNA sequence: TGTGCCATCAGTGACGGACAGGGGCAAAATCAGCCCCAGCATTTT.

This clone was observed many times. This sequence joins TRBV10-1 and TRBJ2-2; D remains ambiguous. The germline V gene has CDR1 WNHNN and CDR2 SYGVQD (reference sequence). CDR3 length: 14 amino acids. The V end lost 3 bases, the J end lost 7 bases, and 12 bases lay between the germline ends. The CDR3 nucleotides are TGCGCCAGCAGTGATACAACCGATGGCGGGGAGCTGTTTTTT. It translates to CASSDTTDGGELFF.

This clone was detected only a few times. The chain recombines TRBV2 with TRBJ2-4; D gene unclear. CDR3 size: 15 residues. Per germline, CDR1 SNHLY and CDR2 FYNNEI. Trimming stripped 3 bases from V and 0 bases from J, with 9 bases between. The CDR3 region is CASSEPISAKNIQYF. The CDR3 DNA reads as TGTGCCAGCAGTGAGCCTATATCAGCCAAAAACATTCAGTACTTC. The full variable domain, in which reference TRBV2 and TRBJ2-4 provide the parts outside the CDR3, is EPEVTQTPSHQVTQMGQEVILRCVPISNHLYFYWYRQILGQKVEFLVSFYNNEISEKSEIFDDQFSVERPDGSNFTLKIRSTKLEDSAMYFCASSEPISAKNIQYFGAGTRLSVL.

This clone was detected only once. This sequence joins TRBV15 and TRBJ2-1; tentatively, D is TRBD1 (6 bases). CDR3 length: 17 residues. Trimming shortened V by 2 bases and J by 3 bases, and 17 bases separated the two germline ends. CDR1 is LNHNV and CDR2 is YYDKDF in the germline V gene (reference sequence). The CDR3 region has the DNA TGTGCCACCAGCAGAAAAGCCGGGACATGGGGCTACAATGAGCAGTTCTTC. It specifies CATSRKAGTWGYNEQFF.

This rearrangement joins TRBV11-3 to TRBJ2-7, with D unclear. The germline V and J ends were trimmed by 5 bases and 2 bases, with 4 bases remaining between them. The germline CDR1 and CDR2 sequences are SGHNT and YENEEA. CDR3 length: 11 amino acids. The CDR3, as DNA: TGTGCCAGCAGCGTAACCTACGAGCAGTACTTC. Its protein is CASSVTYEQYF.

The genes are TRBV6-6 and TRBJ1-1; no definite D call. V lost 3 bases and J lost 1, with 9 bases in between. Germline lookup yields CDR1 MNHNY and CDR2 SVGAGI (reference sequence). The CDR3 is made up of 14 amino acids. CDR3 in DNA: TGTGCCAGCAGTTATTCCGAGGGGAACACTGAAGCTTTCTTT. As protein: CASSYSEGNTEAFF.

Written as DNA, the CDR3 is TGTGCCAGCAGCCTAGGGGGACAGAACTATGGCTACACCTTC. Its protein product is CASSLGGQNYGYTF. The chain recombines TRBV5-6 with TRBJ1-2; TRBD1 aligns across 7 bases. CDR1 and CDR2 from the germline V gene are SGHDT and YYEEEE. The CDR3 length is 14 residues. V was pared by 4 bases and J by 2 bases, with 5 bases of the junction left unmatched. The whole variable domain, filled in from reference TRBV5-6 and TRBJ1-2, reads DAGVTQSPTHLIKTRGQQVTLRCSPKSGHDTVSWYQQALGQGPQFIFQYYEEEERQRGNFPDRFSGHQFPNYSSELNVNALLLGDSALYLCASSLGGQNYGYTFGSGTRLTVV.

The sample holds a few counts of this clone. V and J are TRBV3-1 (or the pseudogene TRBV3-2) and TRBJ1-2; no definite D call. Looked up from germline, CDR1 is LGHDT and CDR2 is YNNKEL (reference sequence). V gave up 1 base and J gave up 0 bases, with 9 bases separating them. This CDR3 is 15 amino acids long. The CDR3 reads CASSQVGRANYGYTF. The CDR3 DNA follows: TGTGCCAGCAGCCAAGTTGGTCGAGCTAACTATGGCTACACCTTC.

This clone came up a few times. For the CDR3, the DNA is TGTGCCAGCAGCTTAGTGGACAGGGGGCAAGTCATCTCTGGAAACACCATATATTTT. This translates into CASSLVDRGQVISGNTIYF. This chain connects TRBV11-2 to TRBJ1-3, with 11 bases that match TRBD1. After removal of 1 base from V and 0 bases from J, the junction contained 8 bases not matched to a gene. The CDR3 is 19 amino acids. The germline V gene encodes CDR1 SGHAT and CDR2 FQNNGV.

The J gene is TRBJ1-5, the V gene TRBV30, with D maybe TRBD1 (6 bases). The CDR3 is 12 amino acids. The V end lost 5 bases, the J end lost 7 bases, and 12 bases lay between the germline ends. Germline-derived CDR1 and CDR2 are GTSNPN and SVGIG (reference sequence). The CDR3 sequence is CAWGQFGQPQHF. Written as DNA, the CDR3 is TGTGCCTGGGGACAGTTTGGCCAGCCCCAGCATTTT.

V gene TRBV2 combines with J gene TRBJ1-1, with 7 bases identical to TRBD1. The germline V gene encodes CDR1 SNHLY and CDR2 FYNNEI. V lost 6 bases, J lost 3 bases, and 4 bases stayed unmatched. The CDR3 loop spans 13 amino acids. CDR3 loop: CASRDQGDTEAFF. The DNA for the CDR3 is TGTGCCAGCAGGGACCAGGGGGACACTGAAGCTTTCTTT.

J is TRBJ2-5 and V is TRBV19, with a tentative D call TRBD2 (6 bases). Trimming pared 6 bases from V and 10 bases from J, leaving 18 bases between. Germline V gene data show CDR1 as LNHDA and CDR2 as SQIVND (reference sequence). There are 13 residues in the CDR3. The CDR3 bases are TGTGCCAGTAGCTTACCGGGACTTGGGGACCAGTACTTC. Amino acid sequence: CASSLPGLGDQYF.

The chain has TRBV7-2 and TRBJ1-3, with TRBD1 matching 11 bases. Looked up from germline, CDR1 is SGHTA and CDR2 is FQGNSA. This CDR3 is 17 amino acids long. V was pared by 3 bases and J by 2 bases, with 6 bases of the junction left unmatched. DNA of the CDR3: TGTGCCAGCAGCTTCTCGGGACAGGGGGTTACTGGAAACACCATATATTTT. Encoded protein: CASSFSGQGVTGNTIYF.

This rearrangement joins TRBV4-2 to TRBJ2-3; 7 nucleotides line up with TRBD2. The V segment lost 1 base and the J segment 4 bases; nucleotides outside the gene matches: 5. This CDR3 has 15 residues. Germline CDR1 LGHNA, CDR2 YNFKEQ. Here the CDR3 reads CASSQGSRGADTQYF. The CDR3 DNA follows: TGTGCCAGCAGCCAAGGAAGCCGGGGGGCAGATACGCAGTATTTT.

The V and J genes are TRBV5-1 and TRBJ1-1, with TRBD1 matching over 7 bases. From germline, CDR1 is SGHRS and CDR2 YFSETQ. The CDR3 spans 15 residues. J lost 0 bases, V lost 5 bases, and 7 bases had no gene match. The CDR3 nucleotides read TGCGCCAGCAGAATACAGGGGCCTCTGAACACTGAAGCTTTCTTT. This gives the protein CASRIQGPLNTEAFF.

CDR3 bases: TGTGCCAGGGGGGGGCCAACTAATGAAAAACTGTTTTTT. Translated, it gives CARGGPTNEKLFF. The gene calls are TRBV2 and TRBJ1-4, with D perhaps matching TRBD1 (6 bases). V was shortened by 9 bases and J by 0 bases, with 8 bases between the two germline ends. The CDR3 runs 13 residues. CDR1 SNHLY and CDR2 FYNNEI come from the germline V gene.

The sample holds one count of this clone. The V and J genes are TRBV5-1 and TRBJ2-1, with 7 positions matching TRBD1. With V trimmed by 2 bases and J by 2 bases, 4 bases remained unmatched. This CDR3 is built from 15 residues. Germline V CDR1 and CDR2: SGHRS, YFSETQ. In DNA, the CDR3 is TGCGCCAGCAGCTTTGAGGGGGCGGCCTACAATGAGCAGTTCTTC. Encoded protein: CASSFEGAAYNEQFF.

V usage is TRBV9 and J usage is TRBJ2-5; 11 nucleotides align to TRBD2. The germline V gene has CDR1 SGDLS and CDR2 YYNGEE. V lost 0 bases to trimming and J lost 2 bases; unmatched junction nucleotides: 3. The CDR3 runs 16 residues. CDR3 loop: CASSVGSGGVQETQYF. For the CDR3, the DNA is TGTGCCAGCAGCGTAGGTAGCGGGGGGGTACAAGAGACCCAGTACTTC.

The table lists this clone with a few counts. V and J are TRBV28 and TRBJ1-5; a possible D gene is TRBD1 (5 bases). V was clipped by 2 bases and J by 4 bases, with 15 bases between them. The CDR3 is 16 residues long. Germline CDR1 reads MDHEN; CDR2 reads SYDVKM. In DNA form, the CDR3 reads TGTGCCAGCAGTTTAGAGGGAAAGGGACTTAATCAGCCCCAGCATTTT. Protein sequence: CASSLEGKGLNQPQHF.